A single sample is the source of the 11 T cell receptor beta chains below, sequenced in a study of T cell repertoires in cytomegalovirus infection. TCRdb re-derived calls from the reads in MiXCR, one entry per CDR3 protein. The sample carries roughly 320,000 distinct CDR3 sequences, around a tenth recorded once. Sequencing was performed on PBMCs. The receptors here all came from a human donor in good health (CMV status not recorded). Some clones in this sample may be carry-over from other donors' samples.

The chain links TRBV7-9 to TRBJ1-1, with D possibly being TRBD1 (5 bases). The CDR3 sequence is 12 residues long. With 4 bases removed from V and 11 bases from J, the gap between germline ends came to 14 bases. CDR1 SEHNR and CDR2 FQNEAQ come from the germline V gene (reference sequence). In nucleotides, the CDR3 is TGTGCCAGCAGCTCAAGCGGGGGGGAGGCTTTCTTT. Translation: CASSSSGGEAFF.

At least ten counts were recorded for this clonotype. The chain recombines TRBV7-2 with TRBJ2-7, with 10 bases fitting TRBD1. V lost 2 bases and J lost 2; bases outside the gene matches: 6. The V gene's germline CDR1 is SGHTA and CDR2 FQGNSA. This CDR3 has 16 amino acids. The CDR3 loop reads CASSLSSGTGAYEQYF. The CDR3 DNA reads as TGTGCCAGCAGCTTAAGTTCCGGGACAGGGGCCTACGAGCAGTACTTC.

In its sample, this clonotype was seen a few times. The chain joins TRBV6-1 to TRBJ1-1, with D possibly being TRBD1 (6 bases). The germline gives CDR1 MNHNS, CDR2 SASEGT. V shed 5 bases and J shed 4 bases, with 23 bases lying between them. This CDR3 comprises 17 residues. This CDR3 is CASSSLTGGLLGTEAFF. The CDR3 nucleotides are TGTGCCAGCAGTTCCCTGACAGGAGGCCTGTTGGGCACTGAAGCTTTCTTT.

This clonotype was seen a few times. V and J are TRBV28 and TRBJ1-1, with D uncertain. CDR3 length: 13 amino acids. V lost 7 bases and J lost 1, with 10 bases in between. Germline V gives CDR1 MDHEN, CDR2 SYDVKM. The CDR3 sequence: CASTVRRNTEAFF. DNA for the CDR3: TGTGCCAGCACAGTCAGGAGGAACACTGAAGCTTTCTTT.

The sample holds many counts of this clonotype. The V call is TRBV7-2, the J call TRBJ1-5; 10 positions match TRBD1. The CDR3 is made up of 16 amino acids. Germline V gene lookup returns CDR1 SGHTA and CDR2 FQGNSA. With V trimmed by 5 bases and J by 7 bases, 11 bases remained unmatched. The CDR3 nucleotides read TGTGCCAGCAGCGTCTCCGGGACAGGGGCCCGGCAGCCCCAGCATTTT. Translated, it gives CASSVSGTGARQPQHF.

This clonotype was counted between two and nine times. The chain uses TRBV6-5 and TRBJ2-1; D remains ambiguous. The germline V and J ends were trimmed by 2 bases and 7 bases, with 3 bases remaining between them. Per germline, CDR1 MNHEY and CDR2 SVGAGI. The CDR3 consists of 11 residues. Here the CDR3 reads CASSYRNEQFF. CDR3 coding DNA: TGTGCCAGCAGTTACCGGAATGAGCAGTTCTTC.

The genes are TRBV7-2 and TRBJ2-1, with D uncertain. V was shortened by 5 bases and J by 0 bases, with 5 bases between the two germline ends. Germline V gene data show CDR1 as SGHTA and CDR2 as FQGNSA. CDR3 length: 13 amino acids. The CDR3 bases are TGTGCCAGCAGCGTGAACTCCTACAATGAGCAGTTCTTC. It translates to CASSVNSYNEQFF.

This sequence joins TRBV6-5 and TRBJ1-3; D unresolved. The germline V gene has CDR1 MNHEY and CDR2 SVGAGI. The CDR3 is 13 amino acids. Trimming cost V 5 bases and J 2 bases, with 7 bases left between them. In nucleotides, the CDR3 is TGTGCCAGCAGTCAAGTAACTGGAAACACCATATATTTT. Translating gives CASSQVTGNTIYF.

This clonotype was found a few times. This chain uses TRBV11-2 with TRBJ2-7; 7 positions agree with TRBD2. CDR1 and CDR2 from the germline V gene are SGHAT and FQNNGV. CDR3 size: 15 residues. The ends lost 5 bases at V and 4 bases at J; junction bases unmatched: 11. In nucleotides, the CDR3 is TGTGCCAGCAGCGGTACCCGGCGGGGGATTTACGAGCAGTACTTC. As protein: CASSGTRRGIYEQYF. Supplemented by reference TRBV11-2 and TRBJ2-7, the full variable domain reads EAGVAQSPRYKIIEKRQSVAFWCNPISGHATLYWYQQILGQGPKLLIQFQNNGVVDDSQLPKDRFSAERLKGVDSTLKIQPAKLEDSAVYLCASSGTRRGIYEQYFGPGTRLTVT.

In this sample, this clonotype turned up many times. This chain joins TRBV28 and TRBJ2-7; either TRBD1 or TRBD2 may fit D (5 bases each). This CDR3 spans 16 amino acids. Germline V gives CDR1 MDHEN, CDR2 SYDVKM. Trimming took 2 bases from V and 4 from J, leaving 18 bases between them. CDR3 nucleotides: TGTGCCAGCAGTTTAAGTTCTCCGGGACGCCTATACGAGCAGTACTTC. Its protein is CASSLSSPGRLYEQYF.

This chain connects TRBV20-1 to TRBJ2-1, with 8 bases fitting TRBD2. Unmatched junction bases numbered 17, after V lost 6 bases and J lost 10 bases. This CDR3 spans 15 amino acids. The germline CDR1 and CDR2 sequences are DFQATT and SNEGSKA (reference sequence). Written as DNA, the CDR3 is TGCAGTGCCACTACCGGGACTAGTCCTTCCCAAGAGCAGTTCTTC. Protein product: CSATTGTSPSQEQFF.